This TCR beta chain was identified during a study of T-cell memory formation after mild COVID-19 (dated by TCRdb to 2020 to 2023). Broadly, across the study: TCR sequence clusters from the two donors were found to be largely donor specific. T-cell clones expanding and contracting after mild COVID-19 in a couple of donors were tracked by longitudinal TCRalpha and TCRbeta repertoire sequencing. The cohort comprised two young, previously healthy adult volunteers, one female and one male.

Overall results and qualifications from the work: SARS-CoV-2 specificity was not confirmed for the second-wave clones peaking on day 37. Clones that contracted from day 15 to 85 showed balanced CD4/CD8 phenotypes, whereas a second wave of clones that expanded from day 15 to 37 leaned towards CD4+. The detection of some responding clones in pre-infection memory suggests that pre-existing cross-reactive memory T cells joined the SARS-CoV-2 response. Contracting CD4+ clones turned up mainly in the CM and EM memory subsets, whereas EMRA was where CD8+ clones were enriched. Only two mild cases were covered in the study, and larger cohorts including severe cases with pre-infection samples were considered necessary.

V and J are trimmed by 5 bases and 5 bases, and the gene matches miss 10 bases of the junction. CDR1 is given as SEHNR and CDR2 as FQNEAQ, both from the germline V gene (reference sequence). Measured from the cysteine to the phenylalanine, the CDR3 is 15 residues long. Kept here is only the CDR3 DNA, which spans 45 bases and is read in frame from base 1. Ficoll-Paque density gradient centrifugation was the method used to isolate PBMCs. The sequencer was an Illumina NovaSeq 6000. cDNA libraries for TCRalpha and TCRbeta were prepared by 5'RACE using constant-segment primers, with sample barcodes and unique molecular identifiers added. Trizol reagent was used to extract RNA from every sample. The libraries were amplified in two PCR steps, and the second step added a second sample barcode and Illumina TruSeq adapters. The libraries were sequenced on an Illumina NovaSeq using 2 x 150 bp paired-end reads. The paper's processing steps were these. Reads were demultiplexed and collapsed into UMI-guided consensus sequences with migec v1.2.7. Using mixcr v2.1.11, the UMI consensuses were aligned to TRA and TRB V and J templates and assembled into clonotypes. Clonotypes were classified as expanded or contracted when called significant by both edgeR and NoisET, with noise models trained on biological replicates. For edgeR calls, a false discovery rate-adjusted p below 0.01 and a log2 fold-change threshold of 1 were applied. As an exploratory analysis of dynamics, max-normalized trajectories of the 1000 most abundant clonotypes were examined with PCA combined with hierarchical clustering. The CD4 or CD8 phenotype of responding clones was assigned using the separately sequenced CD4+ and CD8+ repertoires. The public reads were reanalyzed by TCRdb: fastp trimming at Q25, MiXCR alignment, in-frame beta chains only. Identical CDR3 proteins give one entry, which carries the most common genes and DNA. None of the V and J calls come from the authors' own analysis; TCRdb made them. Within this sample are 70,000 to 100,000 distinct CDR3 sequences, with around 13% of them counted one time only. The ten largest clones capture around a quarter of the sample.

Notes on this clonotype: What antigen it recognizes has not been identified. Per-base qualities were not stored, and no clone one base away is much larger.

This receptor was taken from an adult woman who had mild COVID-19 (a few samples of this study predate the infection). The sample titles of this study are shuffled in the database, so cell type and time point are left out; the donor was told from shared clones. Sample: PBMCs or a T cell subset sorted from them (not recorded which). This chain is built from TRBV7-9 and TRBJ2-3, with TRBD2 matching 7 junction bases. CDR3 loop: CASSTLAEGVDTQYF. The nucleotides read TGTGCCAGCAGCACTCTAGCGGAGGGAGTAGATACGCAGTATTTT. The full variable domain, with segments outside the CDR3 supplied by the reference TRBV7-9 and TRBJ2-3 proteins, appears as DTGVSQNPRHKITKRGQNVTFRCDPISEHNRLYWYRQTLGQGPEFLTYFQNEAQLEKSRLLSDRFSAERPKGSFSTLEIQRTEQGDSAMYLCASSTLAEGVDTQYFGPGTRLTVL.